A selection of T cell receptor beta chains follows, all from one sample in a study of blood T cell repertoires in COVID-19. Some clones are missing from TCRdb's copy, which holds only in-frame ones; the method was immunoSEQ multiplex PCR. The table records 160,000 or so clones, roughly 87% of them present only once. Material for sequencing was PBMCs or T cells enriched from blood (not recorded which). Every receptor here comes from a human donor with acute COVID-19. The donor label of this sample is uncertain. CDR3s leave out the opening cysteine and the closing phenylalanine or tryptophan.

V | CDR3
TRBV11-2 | ASSLGGGQQETQY
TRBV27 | ASNPIDRVGNEQF
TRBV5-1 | ASSSREVRGNEKLF
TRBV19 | ASKTGSYSNQPQH
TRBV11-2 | ASSSPTGSYGYT
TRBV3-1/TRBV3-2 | ASSKNDKTNIQY
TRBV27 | ASSPRTGNYGYT
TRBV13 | ASSSGQGKTYT
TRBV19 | ASSMGTDLTDTQY
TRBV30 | AWSGNPGGGRGQLGEQY
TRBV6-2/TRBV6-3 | ASSLPGGGWLNTEAF
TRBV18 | ASSLKTGVNLNTEAF
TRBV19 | ASSGGGADTQY
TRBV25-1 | ASSSTGSFGYT
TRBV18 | ASSPGTGGLNTIY
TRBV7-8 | ASSSRVFEKLF
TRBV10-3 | AISELGQGTGEQY
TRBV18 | ASSRTQGATNEKLF
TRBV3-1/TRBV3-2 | ASSQDRGDSGNTIY
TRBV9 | ASSGGARGEAF
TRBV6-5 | ASGAGFADTQY
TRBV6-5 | ASRDSRFYGYT
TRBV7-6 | ASSLVGRGLYNEQF
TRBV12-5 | ASGLGGQGAVNEKLF
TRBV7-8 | ASSLKRRGYDERT
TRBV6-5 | ASSYSWQGKTEAF
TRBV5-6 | ASSFGGRGNTEAF
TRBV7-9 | ASSPGQGLYEQY